A selection of T cell receptor beta chains follows, all from one sample in a study of response to subunit inactivated influenza vaccine. TCRdb re-analysed the RT-PCR reads in MiXCR, keeping a single row per CDR3 protein. The sample includes approximately 570,000 distinct CDR3 sequences, under 9% seen only once; the top ten take 10% to 15%. The input for sequencing was PBMCs from blood, taken around 2 years after vaccination. The receptor set was obtained from a man between 50 and 69 years old who received an inactivated influenza vaccine. The CDR3 runs from the conserved cysteine through the conserved F or W. D genes are given only for firm matches. The size entry is marked missing in some rows and otherwise reads once, few, many or a size class.

d_call	j_call	clone_size	v_call	cdr3_nt	cdr3_aa
.	TRBJ1-1	.	TRBV20-1	TGCAGTGCTAGAGCGTTCCAGGGGAACTTGAACACTGAAGCTTTCTTT	CSARAFQGNLNTEAFF
.	TRBJ2-4	few	TRBV7-9	TGTGCCAGCAGCTTAGTAACCGGGAGCAAAAACATTCAGTACTTC	CASSLVTGSKNIQYF
TRBD1	TRBJ1-1	many	TRBV14	TGTGCCAGCAGCCGGACAGGGAGGGACACTGAAGCTTTCTTT	CASSRTGRDTEAFF
TRBD1	TRBJ1-1	.	TRBV5-6	TGTGCCAGCACCAAGGACAGGTACACTGAAGCTTTCTTT	CASTKDRYTEAFF
.	TRBJ2-1	few	TRBV12-3/TRBV12-4	TGTGCCAGCAGTTTAAGAGGGGACAATGAGCAGTTCTTC	CASSLRGDNEQFF
TRBD1	TRBJ2-6	few	TRBV5-1	TGCGCCAGCAGCCCCAAGTTGCAGGGGGAAAACTCTGGGGCCAACGTCCTGACTTTC	CASSPKLQGENSGANVLTF
TRBD2	TRBJ2-5	many	TRBV20-1	TGCAGTGCTACATCACTCAAGGGACTAGCGGGGGTTGGCGAGACCCAGTACTTC	CSATSLKGLAGVGETQYF
.	TRBJ1-4	few	TRBV12-3/TRBV12-4	TGTGCCAGCACCAGCGACAGGCATGAAAAACTGTTTTTT	CASTSDRHEKLFF
TRBD1	TRBJ1-5	.	TRBV2	TGTGCCAGCAGAGCGCAGGGGGTTGGCAATCAGCCCCAGCATTTT	CASRAQGVGNQPQHF
.	TRBJ2-1	.	TRBV15	TGTGCCACCAGCAGAGACCGGGCCCCCTCCTACAATGAGCAGTTCTTC	CATSRDRAPSYNEQFF
.	TRBJ2-5	.	TRBV20-1	TGCAGTGCTAGCCCCGGGGGGCGCGCGACCCAGTACTTC	CSASPGGRATQYF
.	TRBJ2-2	.	TRBV18	TGTGCCAGCTCACCACCTAGGGGAAGCGCGAACACCGGGGAGCTGTTTTTT	CASSPPRGSANTGELFF
.	TRBJ1-1	many	TRBV4-2	TGTGCCAGCAGCCAAGGGGCAGATGCCACTGAAGCTTTCTTT	CASSQGADATEAFF
.	TRBJ1-4	.	TRBV4-1	TGCGCCAGCAGCACGTTGTGGGACACCTTATCAACTAATGAAAAACTGTTTTTT	CASSTLWDTLSTNEKLFF
TRBD2	TRBJ2-1	many	TRBV4-1	TGCGCCAGCAGCCAGGTTAAGTATCTCTTGAGTCGGGCAGAAGCGGGGGAGCAGTTCTTC	CASSQVKYLLSRAEAGEQFF
.	TRBJ2-1	.	TRBV7-2	TGTGCCAGCACCAGGGAGTTGGGCCCCAATGAGCAGTTCTTC	CASTRELGPNEQFF
.	TRBJ2-1	many	TRBV12-3/TRBV12-4	TGTGCCAGCAGGTCGGGACGGGTGGTCAATGAGCAGTTCTTC	CASRSGRVVNEQFF
.	TRBJ1-1	few	TRBV4-3	TGCGCCAGCAGCCAAGAGGGGCAGAAGAACACTGAAGCTTTCTTT	CASSQEGQKNTEAFF
.	TRBJ2-2	few	TRBV10-3	TGTGCCAGCCTTGATATAAAGTCGGACACCGGGGAGCTGTTTTTT	CASLDIKSDTGELFF
.	TRBJ2-1	.	TRBV11-2	TGTGCCAGCACCCTGGCCCAGTTATCCGGGCAGTTCTTC	CASTLAQLSGQFF
TRBD2	TRBJ2-1	.	TRBV20-1	TGCAGTGCTACTCGAGCGGGGGTCTACAATGAGCAGTTCTTC	CSATRAGVYNEQFF
.	TRBJ2-7	.	TRBV7-2	TGTGCCAGCAGCCCCGGAGGCCGTCGGGAGCAGTACTTC	CASSPGGRREQYF
.	TRBJ1-1	many	TRBV12-3/TRBV12-4	TGTGCCAGCAGTTTTCAGGTGAACACTGAAGCTTTCTTT	CASSFQVNTEAFF
.	TRBJ2-1	many	TRBV4-2	TGTGCCAGCAGCCAAGTTTCAGACTCCAATGAGCAGTTCTTC	CASSQVSDSNEQFF
.	TRBJ2-3	many	TRBV12-3/TRBV12-4	TGTGCCAGCCTGCGGGACGGCACAGATACGCAGTATTTT	CASLRDGTDTQYF
.	TRBJ2-7	.	TRBV6-5	TGTGCCAGCAGTTATGATTCACGTGCAAGGGGAATGAACTTC	CASSYDSRARGMNF
.	TRBJ1-6	many	TRBV14	TGTGCCAGCAGCCAAGAAACCTATAATTCACCCCTCCACTTT	CASSQETYNSPLHF
.	TRBJ2-3	.	TRBV5-8	TGTGCCAGTACGCGGACTCCATCTAGCACAGATACGCAGTATTTT	CASTRTPSSTDTQYF
TRBD1	TRBJ1-1	many	TRBV5-1	TGCGCCAGCAGCGAGGACAGGGCTTCTGAAGCTTTCTTT	CASSEDRASEAFF